The present T cell receptor (beta chain) was sequenced within a study of OX40 agonist ivuxolimab in advanced cancers. Sampling times: baseline, cycle 4 day 1, cycle 7 day 1. Whole-study findings and limits: Clonal expansion among partial responders at 0.1-3.0 mg/kg ranked near the lowest. Some patients who did not respond also had low normalized T-cell clonal expansion.

With respect to this clone: Its antigen is currently unknown.

Only in-frame clones appear in the TCRdb table, and some are missing; sequencing was by immunoSEQ multiplex PCR. The table records 70,000 to 95,000 clones, about 84% of them present only once. The receptor's source is an adult with an advanced solid tumor such as melanoma, head and neck, liver or kidney cancer. The sequenced sample was CD4+ or CD8+ T cells sorted from blood, obtained in a trial of the OX40 agonist ivuxolimab.

CDR3 sequence: CASSSGIVNEQFF. The DNA for the CDR3 is TGTGCCAGCAGCTCGGGTATTGTTAATGAGCAGTTCTTC. The V gene is TRBV7-9, the J gene TRBJ2-1; the D is unclear. The germline V gene has CDR1 SEHNR and CDR2 FQNEAQ (reference sequence). V was pared by 4 bases and J by 7 bases, with 11 bases between. The CDR3 runs to 13 residues.